Sequencing of this T cell receptor beta chain was carried out in a study of blood T cell repertoires in COVID-19 (dated by TCRdb to 2018 to 2021). Study-wide context: Samples covering the acute and convalescent phases of COVID-19 were provided by collaborators in the United States, Italy and Spain. Subjects who had been exposed to COVID-19, were actively infected with it, or had recovered from it provided the deeply sampled blood TCRbeta repertoires that made up the dataset. Sample metadata almost always included a de-identified subject ID, COVID-19 status, age in years and sex. Samples were obtained from the ongoing ImmuneRACE study (first 160 participants) and from about 1,300 subjects provided by 6 global collaborators. The prospective study material was composed of cDNA or gDNA derived from T cells, B-cell-depleted T cells, or PBMCs. HLA class I and class II types, where available, came from metadata supplied by the sample provider rather than from assay-based typing. A freely available public database, intended as a resource for researchers studying the immune response to SARS-CoV-2, is where the repertoires were released. Broad study findings and their caveats: Clinical and demographic metadata were provided uncurated, with the amount varying by source and participant.

TCRbeta CDR3 regions were amplified from genomic DNA using the immunoSEQ Assay, a bias-controlled multiplex PCR. The paper's data handling went like this. Nucleated cell counts per sample were estimated from amplification of reference gene primers within the assay. Sequence reads were collapsed and filtered to measure the absolute abundance of every unique TCRbeta CDR3 rearrangement. For each sample, productive Simpson clonality was calculated as the square root of Simpson's diversity index across productive rearrangements. TCRdb took this table from immuneACCESS and kept in-frame rearrangements with V and J called. Such tables lack part of the clones; where checked against another copy, unresolved V genes explain under half of the gap, and the rest is unexplained. D and trimming come from the DNA, and the V and J calls and clone size come from that table. This sample lists 20,000 to 30,000 clones; around 92% were detected once. The top ten hold around 2.1% of the sample.

Collaborating institutions collected whole blood in K2EDTA tubes following their own protocols. For TCRbeta analysis, collaborator samples were shipped as frozen whole blood, as isolated PBMCs, or as DNA extracted from either sample type. From the cysteine through the phenylalanine, the CDR3 covers 13 amino acids. Only the CDR3 region is kept as DNA, spanning 39 bases read in frame from base 1. Based on the germline V gene, the CDR1 and CDR2 sequences are SQVTM and ANQGSEA. A remark on this clone: Its recognized antigen is unknown. Base qualities are not provided; no much larger clone lies one nucleotide away.

Material for sequencing was peripheral blood. The chain couples TRBV29-1 to TRBJ2-1; 13 middle bases align to TRBD2. The source of this sequence is a human donor in a cohort sampled during active COVID-19. The nucleotides read TGCAGAGCTACTAGCGGGGGGGCCACTGAGCAGTTCTTC. This translates into CRATSGGATEQFF.